Given below is one T cell receptor beta chain in context. The antigen this receptor binds is unknown. Qualities for individual bases were not recorded, and no much larger clone is one base off. The data were obtained in a study of shared clonotypes between healthy human individuals (dated by TCRdb to 2020 to 2021). The study in broad terms: A couple of women and three men aged 18 to 49 years were included in the cohort. For each donor, three plates each were used for CD4 naive and CD4 memory, two plates were used for CD8 naive, and one plate was used for CD8 memory. To estimate repertoire size and how much clonotypes are shared between individuals, the study performed deep sequencing of blood TCR repertoires from about five healthy adults. Different laboratories and diverse techniques were used to prepare libraries and sequence TCR repertoires, to increase sequencing depth and limit assay-specific biases. Between about 0.85 and 9.5 billion PBMCs per donor were obtained by leukapheresis. The research as a whole found: Pairwise subsampling led to the expectation that sequencing depth would affect the degree of clonotype sharing among donors. About 5% of naive CD4, around 4% of naive CD8, roughly 2.5% of memory CD4, and 0.4% of memory CD8 clonotypes were shared across several donors. Sampling was restricted to blood, and TCR repertoires in tissues likely differ from the TCR repertoires found in blood. Naive subsets generally had larger estimated clonotype richness than memory subsets. The small number of donors limited the genetic and exposure-history diversity represented. Compared with non-shared clonotypes, clonotypes shared by all four sorted-subset donors had higher generation probabilities. Rarefaction of sorted-subset datasets indicated incomplete sequencing despite the large sequencing depth.

Using the deep immunoSEQ assay, multiplex PCR amplified TCR CDR3 regions from genomic DNA. For each cell subset, the extracted genomic DNA was distributed evenly across all wells of several immunoSEQ 96-well plates, and each plate served as one replicate. For sorted subsets, each replicate PCR was loaded with around 220 ng genomic DNA, equivalent to 30,000 or so T cell genomes. The purified libraries were quantified using a Qubit 3.0 fluorometer, sized with a Bioanalyzer 2100, and then quantified again using the KAPA Library Quantification kit. A separate single-read 150-cycle Illumina NextSeq 550 flow cell was used to sequence each immunoSEQ 96-well plate. The study's processing was this. Because the immunoSEQ output included only junctional sequences and no quality scores, the filtering could not be the same as the filtering used for full-length reads. To assign V/J genes and CDR3, sequences were annotated against IMGT germline references using PyIR, a Python wrapper for IgBLAST v1.9. Reads with weak V/J assignments (E-value above 1e-6), missing CDR3, stop codons, out-of-frame junctions, or ambiguous translated residues were removed. V3J clonotypes were defined as sequences sharing the same inferred V gene, J gene, and CDR3 amino acid sequence. Percentage overlap between repertoires was calculated by dividing the number of shared unique clonotypes by the size of the smaller repertoire. Repertoire richness was assessed with RTK rarefaction, the Chao1 estimator, and Recon v2.1 estimates of unobserved clonotypes. Generation probabilities for all TCRbeta clonotypes obtained by the gDNA method from a handful of donors were computed using OLGA. TCRdb holds this immuneACCESS table with in-frame rearrangements only. Some clones are missing; in checked studies, unresolved V genes explain under half, and the rest has no known cause. That table gives V, J and clone size, and the DNA gave D and trimming. For this sample the table gives over 2 million clones, of which roughly 90% were detected only once. Of the sample, around 0.4% falls within the top ten clones.

CDR1 is given as SNHLY and CDR2 as FYNNEI, both from the germline V gene. The CDR3 holds 15 amino acids from the cysteine to the phenylalanine. The only DNA kept is the CDR3, 45 bases in frame from the first base. V has 10 bases trimmed and J has 3 bases trimmed; junction bases matching no gene number 11. The donors were healthy, HIV-negative adults with no recently reported acute infections or vaccinations. Every donor was a Caucasian adult living in Nashville, Tennessee, USA. CD4+ T cells were enriched by magnetic negative selection; naive cells were then positively selected on CD45RA, and the negative fraction formed the memory subset. After blood collection by leukapheresis, PBMCs were isolated using Ficoll-Histopaque density gradient centrifugation and then cryopreserved in the vapor phase of liquid nitrogen. Analytical flow cytometry was used to check the purity and quantity of every magnetically sorted T cell population. Genomic DNA was isolated from every sorted fraction and measured by UV absorbance on a Nanodrop 2000c.

The receptor's source is a man between 18 and 35 years old in good health. Some clones in this sample may be carry-over from other donors' samples. The chain employs TRBV2 and TRBJ1-5; 8 bases in the junction line up with TRBD1. The specimen sequenced was naive CD4+ T cells from PBMCs. Per the publication, the cell subset or site label means: CD45RA+ positively selected. The CDR3 region has the sequence CATAGGGPDNQPQHF. DNA sequence: TGTGCCACAGCAGGGGGCGGTCCGGACAATCAGCCCCAGCATTTT.